These 22 T cell receptor beta chains were all obtained from the same sample, sequenced in a study of blood T cell repertoires in COVID-19. This table comes from immunoSEQ multiplex PCR, and its TCRdb copy is limited to in-frame clones, with some not included. The data contain some 170,000 clones, under 90% of them singletons. Sample: peripheral blood. The receptors originated from a woman of 80 years or more with acute or convalescent COVID-19.

This clone was counted a few times. The chain joins TRBV5-6 to TRBJ2-3, with D maybe TRBD2 (5 bases). The V gene's germline CDR1 is SGHDT and CDR2 YYEEEE. The V gene lost 6 bases and the J gene lost 5 bases, with 19 bases spanning the gap. CDR3 length equals 15 residues. The CDR3 protein is CASTRQREDLDTQYF. The CDR3 nucleotides are TGTGCCAGCACCAGGCAAAGAGAGGACTTAGATACGCAGTATTTT.

V and J are TRBV12-3 or TRBV12-4 and TRBJ2-7; D not resolved. The CDR3 is 13 amino acids. The ends were cut back, 5 bases at V and 3 bases at J, with 11 bases in the middle. The CDR3 reads CASSKERFYEQYF. The CDR3 region has the DNA TGTGCCAGCAGTAAGGAGCGCTTCTACGAGCAGTACTTC.

The chain uses TRBV15 and TRBJ1-2; 7 nucleotides line up with TRBD1. The CDR3 covers 17 residues. The junction had 16 bases not matched to a gene; V was cut back by 5 bases and J by 4 bases. CDR1 is LNHNV and CDR2 is YYDKDF in the germline V gene (reference sequence). The CDR3 here is CATSSPPEGARGYGYTF. DNA of the CDR3: TGTGCCACCAGCTCGCCCCCGGAGGGGGCTAGGGGCTATGGCTACACCTTC.

The chain employs TRBV9 and TRBJ2-5, with D tentatively TRBD2 (6 bases). Germline V gives CDR1 SGDLS, CDR2 YYNGEE. V lost 0 bases to trimming and J lost 7 bases, with 7 bases between them. This CDR3 region has 12 residues. The CDR3 DNA is TGTGCCAGCAGCGTAGAGGGAGGGACCCAGTACTTC. This codes for CASSVEGGTQYF. The whole variable domain, remainder taken from reference TRBV9 and TRBJ2-5, is DSGVTQTPKHLITATGQRVTLRCSPRSGDLSVYWYQQSLDQGLQFLIQYYNGEERAKGNILERFSAQQFPDLHSELNLSSLELGDSALYFCASSVEGGTQYFGPGTRLLVL.

The chain joins TRBV13 to TRBJ2-1; D is perhaps TRBD2 (6 bases). The ends were cut back, 7 bases at V and 9 bases at J, with 16 bases in the middle. Looked up from germline, CDR1 is PRHDT and CDR2 is FYEKMQ (reference sequence). The CDR3 consists of 13 residues. The CDR3 here is CASTGTGAGEQFF. CDR3 in DNA: TGTGCCAGCACTGGGACTGGAGCCGGTGAGCAGTTCTTC.

This clone was seen more than once but under ten times. This chain uses TRBV7-3 with TRBJ2-2; tentative D call: TRBD1 (5 bases). Germline values: CDR1 SGHTA, CDR2 FQGTGA. V dropped 2 bases and J dropped 0 bases, with 7 bases sitting between them. The CDR3 contains 15 residues. DNA of the CDR3: TGTGCCAGCAGCTTAGCCAGGGCGAACACCGGGGAGCTGTTTTTT. The encoded protein is CASSLARANTGELFF.

This clone came up a few times. The genes are TRBV19 and TRBJ2-1, with 8 bases aligning to TRBD1. Germline V CDR1 and CDR2: LNHDA, SQIVND (reference sequence). The CDR3 extends over 13 amino acids. The trim removed 6 bases at V and 8 bases at J, leaving 6 bases unmatched. CDR3 sequence reads: CASRRHRGDEQFF. In DNA, the CDR3 is TGTGCCAGTAGGCGCCACAGGGGGGATGAGCAGTTCTTC.

The J gene is TRBJ2-2, the V gene TRBV6-1; TRBD1 matches 9 bases. The germline CDR1 and CDR2 sequences are MNHNS and SASEGT. V shed 0 bases, J shed 7 bases, and the junction held 3 bases outside the gene matches. The CDR3 runs to 15 residues. This CDR3 is CASSEAGQGFGELFF. The CDR3 bases are TGTGCCAGCAGTGAAGCGGGACAGGGATTCGGGGAGCTGTTTTTT.

V gene TRBV6-5 combines with J gene TRBJ1-5; maybe TRBD1 (5 bases). The length of the CDR3 is 13 residues. Germline-derived CDR1 and CDR2 are MNHEY and SVGAGI. Trimming left V 5 bases short and J 5 bases short, with 10 bases between. The DNA for the CDR3 is TGTGCCAGCAGTCTCGACAGAGATCAGCCCCAGCATTTT. It yields the protein CASSLDRDQPQHF.

The chain links TRBV10-2 to TRBJ2-2; no clear D. V lost 5 bases to trimming and J lost 1 base, with 11 bases between them. Germline CDR1 is WSHSY and CDR2 is SAAADI. The CDR3 contains 15 residues. In DNA form, the CDR3 reads TGCGCCAGCAGTCGGAGACCCCAGAACACCGGGGAGCTGTTTTTT. Translation: CASSRRPQNTGELFF.

The V and J genes are TRBV2 and TRBJ1-1; 9 nucleotides align to TRBD1. J gave up 4 bases and V 6 bases, and 18 bases lay outside the gene matches. Germline CDR1 reads SNHLY; CDR2 reads FYNNEI. The CDR3 covers 18 residues. CDR3 sequence reads: CASSPTDRQGGQTTEAFF. The DNA for the CDR3 is TGTGCCAGCAGCCCCACCGACCGACAGGGGGGCCAAACCACTGAAGCTTTCTTT.

This rearrangement joins TRBV2 to TRBJ2-2; 8 nucleotides align to TRBD2. Per germline, CDR1 SNHLY and CDR2 FYNNEI. Trimming cost V 6 bases and J 7 bases; bases outside gene matches: 19. The CDR3 is 18 residues long. CDR3: CASRSRASGRFRDGELFF. CDR3 nucleotide sequence: TGTGCCAGCAGGTCAAGAGCTAGCGGGCGTTTCCGTGACGGGGAGCTGTTTTTT.

The V gene is TRBV18, the J gene TRBJ2-3; D is possibly TRBD2 (6 bases). The CDR3 consists of 14 residues. The germline gives CDR1 KGHSH, CDR2 LQKENI. The V end lost 2 bases, the J end lost 9 bases, and 15 bases lay between the germline ends. The CDR3 DNA sequence: TGTGCCAGCTCACCAGGCCGACTAGAAGTAACGCAGTATTTT. It specifies CASSPGRLEVTQYF.

The V call is TRBV29-1, the J call TRBJ1-1; no firm D call. The germline V gene encodes CDR1 SQVTM and CDR2 ANQGSEA. The V gene lost 5 bases and the J gene lost 7 bases, with 20 bases spanning the gap. This CDR3 is built from 14 residues. The CDR3 nucleotides read TGCAGCGTTTCTCAGCTCTCGACTCGTGTTGAAGCTTTCTTT. It is translated as CSVSQLSTRVEAFF.

This sequence joins TRBV19 and TRBJ2-1, with TRBD2 as a possible D gene (6 bases). Germline values: CDR1 LNHDA, CDR2 SQIVND (reference sequence). CDR3 length equals 15 residues. The V gene lost 5 bases and the J gene lost 9 bases, with 20 bases spanning the gap. CDR3 DNA sequence: TGTGCCAGTAGTTTTCCTTGGGGTGCCGGGAGTGAGCAGTTCTTC. It specifies CASSFPWGAGSEQFF. Using reference TRBV19 and TRBJ2-1 for the parts outside the CDR3, the full variable domain is DGGITQSPKYLFRKEGQNVTLSCEQNLNHDAMYWYRQDPGQGLRLIYYSQIVNDFQKGDIAEGYSVSREKKESFPLTVTSAQKNPTAFYLCASSFPWGAGSEQFFGPGTRLTVL.

This chain connects TRBV10-1 to TRBJ1-1; D not resolved. Looked up from germline, CDR1 is WNHNN and CDR2 is SYGVQD (reference sequence). This CDR3 is built from 14 residues. The V end was cut by 11 bases, the J end by 4 bases, with 20 bases between. Here the CDR3 reads CAQPPERVGTEAFF. DNA for the CDR3: TGCGCCCAGCCCCCGGAGAGGGTAGGCACTGAAGCTTTCTTT.

On this clone itself: One junction end disagrees with the germline gene, perhaps due to a read error. The chain carries TRBV25-1 and TRBJ2-2; maybe TRBD1 (6 bases). CDR1 MGHDK and CDR2 SYGVNS come from the germline V gene. This CDR3 has 15 residues. CDR3 region: CVSSDVGALAGELFF. The CDR3 nucleotides read TGTGTCAGCAGTGACGTGGGGGCTCTCGCCGGGGAGCTGTTTTTT.

This clone was seen a few times. The rearrangement uses TRBV5-6 and TRBJ1-5, with 9 nucleotides matching TRBD1. This CDR3 is 17 amino acids long. V shed 0 bases and J 0 bases; nucleotides not matched to a gene: 4. Per germline, CDR1 SGHDT and CDR2 YYEEEE. As DNA, the CDR3 is TGTGCCAGCAGCTTGGCCACAGGGGGCAATAGCAATCAGCCCCAGCATTTT. Protein product: CASSLATGGNSNQPQHF.

The chain carries TRBV24-1 and TRBJ2-7; 8 nucleotides align to TRBD1. The CDR3 contains 15 residues. Per the germline V gene, CDR1 is KGHDR and CDR2 is SFDVKD. Trimming at V came to 3 bases and at J to 3 bases, leaving 6 bases not matched to a gene. The CDR3 coding sequence is TGTGCCACCAGTGATAGTACAGGGGGTGTCTACGAGCAGTACTTC. Its protein product is CATSDSTGGVYEQYF.

This clone was seen only a few times. This chain joins TRBV5-4 and TRBJ1-4; 12 bases are a match to TRBD1. With 4 bases clipped from V and 8 bases from J, the junction kept 9 bases outside the gene matches. The CDR3 contains 16 residues. Per germline, CDR1 SGHNT and CDR2 YYREEE (reference sequence). For the CDR3, the DNA is TGTGCCAGCAGCAATGGGGACAGGGGGCAAGGGGAAAAACTGTTTTTT. Translation gives CASSNGDRGQGEKLFF.

In this sample, this clone turned up a few times. The genes are TRBV4-1 and TRBJ2-1; no definite D call. The CDR3 spans 15 residues. CDR1 is MGHRA, CDR2 YSYEKL, per germline. The germline V and J ends were trimmed by 2 bases and 0 bases, with 8 bases remaining between them. CDR3 loop: CASSQKPISYNEQFF. The CDR3 DNA sequence: TGCGCCAGCAGCCAAAAGCCCATCTCCTACAATGAGCAGTTCTTC.

The chain is built from TRBV28 and TRBJ2-7; TRBD2 might be the D (6 bases). CDR3 length equals 15 residues. CDR1 MDHEN and CDR2 SYDVKM come from the germline V gene. V was pared by 6 bases and J by 0 bases, with 15 bases between. CDR3 sequence (DNA): TGTGCCAGCAGCCAGAGATTGGGGGGCTCCTACGAGCAGTACTTC. The encoded protein is CASSQRLGGSYEQYF. Variable domain in full (rest from reference TRBV28 and TRBJ2-7): DVKVTQSSRYLVKRTGEKVFLECVQDMDHENMFWYRQDPGLGLRLIYFSYDVKMKEKGDIPEGYSVSREKKERFSLILESASTNQTSMYLCASSQRLGGSYEQYFGPGTRLTVT.